This T cell receptor (beta chain) emerged from a study of shared clonotypes between healthy human individuals. Whole-study results and caveats: Compared with memory subsets, naive subsets generally had larger estimated richness.

Sorted-subset replicate PCRs used 200 to 250 ng DNA, approximately 27,000 T cell genomes. Sequenced by immunoSEQ multiplex PCR; TCRdb stores in-frame clones only, minus some. The sample contains about a million clones, approximately 72% of which appear only once. A note on this clone: The target antigen is unknown.

The sample comprised memory CD4+ T cells sorted from blood. Subset described: CD45RA-negative fraction. The origin of this receptor is a man younger than 30 in good health.

The CDR3 region has the DNA TGTGCCAGCAGCTTTCGTTCGACAGGATCTAATGAAAAACTGTTTTTT. It yields the protein CASSFRSTGSNEKLFF. The chain couples TRBV5-6 to TRBJ1-4, with D perhaps TRBD1 (6 bases). CDR3 length equals 16 residues. Trimming left V 2 bases short and J 3 bases short, with 14 bases between. The germline V gene has CDR1 SGHDT and CDR2 YYEEEE.